The sequence of this T cell receptor beta chain was determined in a study of shared clonotypes between healthy human individuals. Study outcomes and limitations: Sorted-subset sequencing was shown by rarefaction to be incomplete despite large depth.

The germline V and J ends were trimmed by 3 bases and 5 bases, with 13 bases remaining between them. The germline V gene has CDR1 SGHNT and CDR2 YYREEE (reference sequence). The CDR3 is made up of 14 amino acids. Some clones are missing from TCRdb's copy, which holds only in-frame ones; the method was immunoSEQ multiplex PCR. The data hold a few million clones, with just over 90% observed a single time. This clone was recorded only once. Its antigen is still unknown. V usage is TRBV5-4 and J usage is TRBJ2-3; possibly TRBD1 or TRBD2 for D (5 bases each). Sequencing input: naive CD4+ T cells sorted from blood. Subset: CD45RA+ positively selected. The sequence was collected from a man younger than 35 in good health. CDR3 DNA sequence: TGTGCCAGCAGCTCGGGGCAGGGCGGAGATACGCAGTATTTT. The encoded protein is CASSSGQGGDTQYF.